Shown below are 13 T cell receptor beta chains from a single sample sequenced in a study of PD-L1 blockade in urothelial cancer. Generated by immunoSEQ multiplex PCR, the TCRdb table keeps only in-frame clones and is missing some. This table has about 81,000 clones, more than 85% appearing once. Sequencing was performed on PBMCs, taken around atezolizumab (anti-PD-L1) treatment. The origin of the receptors is a man in his sixties with urothelial cancer.

CDR3 coding DNA: TGTGCCAGCAGCTTGTCTCCTGGGAGGGTGAACACTGAAGCTTTCTTT. This encodes CASSLSPGRVNTEAFF. This chain uses TRBV5-6 with TRBJ1-1; no firm D call. The V gene's germline CDR1 is SGHDT and CDR2 YYEEEE. V lost 1 base and J lost 0, with 13 bases in between. The CDR3 loop spans 16 amino acids.

The V and J genes are TRBV19 and TRBJ2-4, with TRBD1 as a possible D gene (6 bases). This CDR3 region has 16 residues. Germline V gives CDR1 LNHDA, CDR2 SQIVND (reference sequence). V dropped 2 bases and J dropped 5 bases, with 16 bases sitting between them. The CDR3: CASSIIPRGSQNIQYF. The CDR3 DNA is TGTGCCAGTAGTATAATACCCAGGGGTTCCCAAAACATTCAGTACTTC.

The chain employs TRBV5-1 and TRBJ2-5; 12 bases are shared with TRBD2. CDR1 SGHRS and CDR2 YFSETQ come from the germline V gene. The CDR3 runs to 17 residues. V lost 0 bases, J lost 4 bases, and 7 bases stayed unmatched. CDR3 sequence reads: CASSLVPLAGGGETQYF. CDR3 nucleotide sequence: TGCGCCAGCAGCTTGGTTCCCCTAGCGGGAGGGGGAGAGACCCAGTACTTC.

V and J are TRBV5-5 and TRBJ1-4; the match to TRBD1 covers 8 bases. After removal of 4 bases from V and 4 bases from J, the junction contained 3 bases not matched to a gene. Germline values: CDR1 SGHKS, CDR2 YYEKEE (reference sequence). CDR3 length: 14 residues. The CDR3 sequence: CASSRGQGNEKLFF. CDR3 bases: TGTGCCAGCAGCCGCGGACAGGGTAATGAAAAACTGTTTTTT.

CDR3 sequence (DNA): TGTGCCAGCAGCTCGTTGACAGGGAACTACAATGAGCAGTTCTTC. Translating gives CASSSLTGNYNEQFF. The rearrangement joins TRBV7-9 to TRBJ2-1; TRBD1 agrees at 7 bases. Germline values: CDR1 SEHNR, CDR2 FQNEAQ (reference sequence). V lost 4 bases and J lost 3; bases outside the gene matches: 6. The CDR3 is 15 amino acids. Complete variable domain (other parts from reference TRBV7-9 and TRBJ2-1): DTGVSQNPRHKITKRGQNVTFRCDPISEHNRLYWYRQTLGQGPEFLTYFQNEAQLEKSRLLSDRFSAERPKGSFSTLEIQRTEQGDSAMYLCASSSLTGNYNEQFFGPGTRLTVL.

This clone was counted once. This chain uses TRBV9 with TRBJ2-7; 10 positions match TRBD1. V lost 3 bases, J lost 5 bases, and 5 bases stayed unmatched. Germline V lookup: CDR1 SGDLS, CDR2 YYNGEE. The CDR3 runs 14 residues. The CDR3 sequence: CASSGRGQGNEQYF. CDR3 nucleotide sequence: TGTGCCAGCAGCGGACGGGGACAGGGGAACGAGCAGTACTTC.

This clone was recorded once. The gene calls are TRBV19 and TRBJ2-7, with 9 bases identical to TRBD1. The CDR3 totals 15 residues. V lost 4 bases and J lost 0; bases outside the gene matches: 4. Germline CDR1 reads LNHDA; CDR2 reads SQIVND (reference sequence). The DNA of the CDR3 is TGTGCCAGTAGTAGACGGACAGGGGACTCCTACGAGCAGTACTTC. Its protein product is CASSRRTGDSYEQYF.

This clone was counted between two and nine times. The CDR3 coding sequence is TGTGCCAGCAGTTACGGGAGCGGGGGGCTATACAATGAGCAGTTCTTC. It yields the protein CASSYGSGGLYNEQFF. The V and J genes are TRBV6-5 and TRBJ2-1; 9 nucleotides line up with TRBD2. J was trimmed by 4 bases and V by 2 bases; bases with no gene match: 6. CDR1 and CDR2 from the germline V gene are MNHEY and SVGAGI. The CDR3 has 16 residues.

V is TRBV7-2 and J is TRBJ1-2, with a possible D match to TRBD1 (6 bases). The CDR3 loop spans 13 amino acids. Germline CDR1 is SGHTA and CDR2 is FQGNSA. Trimming stripped 5 bases from V and 8 bases from J, with 15 bases between. The DNA of the CDR3 is TGTGCCAGCAGCCCACAACAGGGAGGGGGCTACACCTTC. Translating gives CASSPQQGGGYTF.

This chain connects TRBV18 to TRBJ1-1, with D perhaps matching TRBD1 (6 bases). Trimming cost V 0 bases and J 5 bases, with 10 bases left between them. The CDR3 loop spans 14 amino acids. Germline V CDR1 and CDR2: KGHSH, LQKENI. The CDR3 region is CASSPPRGPTEAFF. The CDR3 coding sequence is TGTGCCAGCTCACCACCCAGGGGACCTACTGAAGCTTTCTTT.

The chain recombines TRBV5-1 with TRBJ2-7, with D possibly matching TRBD2 (5 bases). CDR3 length: 15 amino acids. Deletions cut 0 bases from V and 0 bases from J, with 10 bases between. Germline CDR1 reads SGHRS; CDR2 reads YFSETQ. CDR3 nucleotides: TGCGCCAGCAGCTTGGTTCGGGGAAGCTCCTACGAGCAGTACTTC. It codes for CASSLVRGSSYEQYF.

The V call is TRBV4-3, the J call TRBJ1-6; TRBD1 aligns across 7 bases. V trimming: 4 bases; J trimming: 6 bases; junction bases outside the gene matches: 3. CDR1 is LGHNA, CDR2 YSLEER, per germline. This CDR3 is built from 14 residues. DNA of the CDR3: TGCGCCAGCAGCCCAGGGACAGTTAATTCACCCCTCCACTTT. Amino acids: CASSPGTVNSPLHF.

V usage is TRBV7-9 and J usage is TRBJ2-1, with TRBD2 matching 8 bases. V trimming: 0 bases; J trimming: 4 bases; junction bases outside the gene matches: 2. Germline V CDR1 and CDR2: SEHNR, FQNEAQ (reference sequence). The CDR3 extends over 15 amino acids. The CDR3 bases are TGTGCCAGCAGCTTAGCACTAGCGGAATACAATGAGCAGTTCTTC. The encoded protein is CASSLALAEYNEQFF.